The clone carrying this T cell receptor beta chain appeared a single time. Its antigen is currently unknown. This sample is part of a study of identical twins. Findings and limits, study-wide: Models underestimated TCR alpha sharing (out-of-frame) in monozygotic twins.

Via MiXCR, TCRdb re-called the 5' RACE reads, giving one row per CDR3 protein. The profile shows 400,000 to 600,000 distinct CDR3 sequences, approximately 20% of them singletons. With 6 bases removed from V and 2 bases from J, the gap between germline ends came to 16 bases. CDR1 and CDR2 from the germline V gene are SEHNR and FQNEAQ (reference sequence). There are 15 residues in the CDR3. This sample also belongs to another study, concerning yellow fever vaccine responses in identical twins.

Sequencing was done on a sample of CD4+ T cells sorted from blood. The source is a woman younger than 30 in good health. The genes are TRBV7-9 and TRBJ2-5; D might be TRBD2 (5 bases). CDR3 amino acids: CASSRESGAQETQYF. DNA for the CDR3: TGTGCCAGCAGTCGGGAAAGCGGAGCACAAGAGACCCAGTACTTC.